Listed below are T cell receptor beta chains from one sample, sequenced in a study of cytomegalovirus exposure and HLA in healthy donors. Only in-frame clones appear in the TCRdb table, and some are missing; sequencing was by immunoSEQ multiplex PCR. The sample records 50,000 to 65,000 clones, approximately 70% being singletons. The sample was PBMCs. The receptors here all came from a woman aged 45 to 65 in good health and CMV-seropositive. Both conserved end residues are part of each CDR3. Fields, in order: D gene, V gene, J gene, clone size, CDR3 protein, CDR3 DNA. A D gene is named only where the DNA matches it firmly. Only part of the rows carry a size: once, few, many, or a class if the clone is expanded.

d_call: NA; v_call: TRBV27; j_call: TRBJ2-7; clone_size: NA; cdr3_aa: CASSNRDNYEQYF; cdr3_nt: TGTGCCAGCAGTAACAGGGACAACTACGAGCAGTACTTC
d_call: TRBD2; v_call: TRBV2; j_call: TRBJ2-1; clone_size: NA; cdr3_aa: CASSQGSSGIHNEQFF; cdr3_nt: TGTGCCAGCAGCCAAGGGTCTAGCGGGATACACAATGAGCAGTTCTTC
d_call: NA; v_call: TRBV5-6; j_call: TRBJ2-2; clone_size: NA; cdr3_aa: CASSFRETGELFF; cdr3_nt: TGTGCCAGCAGCTTCCGGGAAACCGGGGAGCTGTTTTTT
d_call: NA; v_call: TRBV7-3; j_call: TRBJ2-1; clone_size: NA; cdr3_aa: CASSLMDSRISEQFF; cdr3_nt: TGTGCCAGCAGCTTAATGGACAGTAGGATAAGTGAGCAGTTCTTC
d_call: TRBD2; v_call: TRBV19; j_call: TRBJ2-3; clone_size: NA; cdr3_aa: CASSPRVTGGTQYF; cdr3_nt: TGTGCCAGTAGTCCCAGGGTCACGGGGGGTACGCAGTATTTT
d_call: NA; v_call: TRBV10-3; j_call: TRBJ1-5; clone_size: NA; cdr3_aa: CAISESTGSGNQPQHF; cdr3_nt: TGTGCCATCAGTGAGTCGACTGGGTCTGGCAATCAGCCCCAGCATTTT
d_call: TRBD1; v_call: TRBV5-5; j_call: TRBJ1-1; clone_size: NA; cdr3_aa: CASSLQTGLTAEAFF; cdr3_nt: TGTGCCAGCAGCTTACAGACAGGGCTTACCGCTGAAGCTTTCTTT
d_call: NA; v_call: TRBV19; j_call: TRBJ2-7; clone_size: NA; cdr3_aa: CASSRSLGTSYEQYF; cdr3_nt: TGTGCCAGTAGTAGGAGCCTGGGAACTAGCTACGAGCAGTACTTC
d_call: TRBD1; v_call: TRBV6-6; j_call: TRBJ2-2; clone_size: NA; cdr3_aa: CASRTGVNTGELFF; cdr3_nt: TGTGCCAGCAGGACAGGGGTCAACACCGGGGAGCTGTTTTTT
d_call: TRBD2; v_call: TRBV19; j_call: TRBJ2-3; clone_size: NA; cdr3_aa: CASSISRGGTDTQYF; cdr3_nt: TGTGCCAGTAGTATATCTCGGGGGGGCACAGATACGCAGTATTTT
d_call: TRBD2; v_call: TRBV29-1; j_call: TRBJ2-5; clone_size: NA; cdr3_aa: CSVGPSGGAQYF; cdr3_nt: TGCAGCGTTGGGCCTAGCGGGGGGGCCCAGTACTTC
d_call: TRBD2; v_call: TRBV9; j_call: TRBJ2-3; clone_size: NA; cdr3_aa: CASSEGLAGGLGTQYF; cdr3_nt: TGTGCCAGCAGCGAGGGGTTAGCGGGGGGGCTGGGTACGCAGTATTTT
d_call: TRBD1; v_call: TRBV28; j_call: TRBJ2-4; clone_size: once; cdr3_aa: CASSQAQGVDIQYF; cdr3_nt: TGTGCCAGCAGTCAAGCCCAGGGGGTTGACATTCAGTACTTC
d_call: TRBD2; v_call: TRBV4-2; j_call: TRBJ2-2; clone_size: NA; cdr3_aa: CASSQARGGGGPGELFF; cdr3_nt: TGTGCCAGCAGCCAAGCCCGGGGGGGCGGGGGGCCCGGGGAGCTGTTTTTT
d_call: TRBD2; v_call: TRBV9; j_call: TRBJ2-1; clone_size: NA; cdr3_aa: CASSVHGTSGGGNEQFF; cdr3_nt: TGTGCCAGCAGCGTACACGGTACTAGCGGGGGGGGCAATGAGCAGTTCTTC
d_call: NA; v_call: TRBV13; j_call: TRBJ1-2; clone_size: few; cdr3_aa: CASSLGSGHGYTF; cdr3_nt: TGTGCCAGCAGCTTAGGGTCTGGGCACGGCTACACCTTC
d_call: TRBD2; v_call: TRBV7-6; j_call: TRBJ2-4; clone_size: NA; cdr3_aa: CASSLRGGIAKNIQYF; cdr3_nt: TGTGCCAGCAGCTTACGCGGGGGGATAGCCAAAAACATTCAGTACTTC
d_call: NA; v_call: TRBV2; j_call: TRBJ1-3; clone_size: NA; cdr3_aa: CASSVEHSGNTIYF; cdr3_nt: TGTGCCAGCAGTGTTGAGCACTCTGGAAACACCATATATTTT
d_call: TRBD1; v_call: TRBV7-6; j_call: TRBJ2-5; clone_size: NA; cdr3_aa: CASSLAGTGGETQYF; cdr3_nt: TGTGCCAGCAGCTTAGCGGGGACAGGGGGAGAGACCCAGTACTTC
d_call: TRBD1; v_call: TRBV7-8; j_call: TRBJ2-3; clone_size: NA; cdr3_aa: CASSSRQGWSDTQYF; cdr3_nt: TGTGCCAGCAGCTCCCGACAGGGGTGGTCAGATACGCAGTATTTT
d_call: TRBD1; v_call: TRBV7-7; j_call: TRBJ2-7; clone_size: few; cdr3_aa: CASSLGQGDYEQYF; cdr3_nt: TGTGCCAGCAGCTTAGGACAGGGAGACTACGAGCAGTACTTC
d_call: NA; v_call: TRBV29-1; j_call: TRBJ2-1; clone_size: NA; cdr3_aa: CSVEGTLRYNEQFF; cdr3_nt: TGCAGCGTCGAAGGGACACTACGCTACAATGAGCAGTTCTTC
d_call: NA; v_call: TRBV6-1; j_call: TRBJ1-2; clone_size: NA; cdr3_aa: CASSPRVRVGGYTF; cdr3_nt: TGTGCCAGCAGTCCCCGGGTACGGGTGGGTGGCTACACCTTC
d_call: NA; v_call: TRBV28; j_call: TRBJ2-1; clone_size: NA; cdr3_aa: CASTLKAAGQGNEQFF; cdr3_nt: TGTGCCAGCACCCTTAAGGCGGCAGGGCAGGGGAATGAGCAGTTCTTC
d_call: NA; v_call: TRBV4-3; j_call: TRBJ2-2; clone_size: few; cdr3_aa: CASSHYRTGELFF; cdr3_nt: TGCGCCAGCAGCCACTACCGCACCGGGGAGCTGTTTTTT
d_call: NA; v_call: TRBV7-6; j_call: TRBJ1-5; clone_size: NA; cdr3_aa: CATSGGSNQPQHF; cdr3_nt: TGTGCCACCAGCGGGGGCAGCAATCAGCCCCAGCATTTT
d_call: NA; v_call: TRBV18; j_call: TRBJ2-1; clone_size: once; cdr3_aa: CASSPAGLNPGEQFF; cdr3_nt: TGTGCCAGCTCACCGGCGGGACTCAATCCGGGGGAGCAGTTCTTC
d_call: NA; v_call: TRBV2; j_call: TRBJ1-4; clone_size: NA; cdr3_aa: CASSEALADEKLFF; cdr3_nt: TGTGCCAGCAGTGAAGCGCTGGCCGATGAAAAACTGTTTTTT
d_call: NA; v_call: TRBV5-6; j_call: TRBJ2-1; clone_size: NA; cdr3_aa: CASSPQGGEQFF; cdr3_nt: TGTGCCAGCAGCCCGCAGGGAGGTGAGCAGTTCTTC
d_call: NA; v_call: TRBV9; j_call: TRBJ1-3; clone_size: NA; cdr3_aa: CASSVDQGSFSGNTIYF; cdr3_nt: TGTGCCAGCAGCGTAGACCAGGGATCTTTCTCTGGAAACACCATATATTTT
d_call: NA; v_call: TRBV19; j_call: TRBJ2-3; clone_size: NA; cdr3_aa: CASSIGQRSKQYF; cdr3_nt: TGTGCCAGTAGTATAGGTCAGCGGTCGAAGCAGTATTTT
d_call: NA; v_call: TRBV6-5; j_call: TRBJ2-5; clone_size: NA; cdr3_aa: CASSLGPGETQYF; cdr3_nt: TGTGCCAGCTCACTAGGGCCCGGGGAGACCCAGTACTTC
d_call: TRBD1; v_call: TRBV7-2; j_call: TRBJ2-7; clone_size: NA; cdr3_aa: CASSLGLGTEGEQYF; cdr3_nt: TGTGCCAGCAGCTTAGGATTGGGGACAGAGGGCGAGCAGTACTTC
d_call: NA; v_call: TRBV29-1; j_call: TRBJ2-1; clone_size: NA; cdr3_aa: CSVRTGEIDEQFF; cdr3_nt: TGCAGCGTTCGGACGGGGGAAATTGATGAGCAGTTCTTC
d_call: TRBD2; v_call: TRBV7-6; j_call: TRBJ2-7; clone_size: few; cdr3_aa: CASLLDPAGGSYEQYF; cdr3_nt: TGTGCCAGCTTGCTCGACCCAGCGGGAGGGAGCTACGAGCAGTACTTC
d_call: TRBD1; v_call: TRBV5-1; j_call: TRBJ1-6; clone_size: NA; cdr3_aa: CASSLTGADSPLHF; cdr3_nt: TGCGCCAGCAGCTTGACAGGGGCTGATTCACCCCTCCACTTT
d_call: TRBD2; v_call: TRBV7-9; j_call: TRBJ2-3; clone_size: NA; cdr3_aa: CASSLRTSGSHFTDTQYF; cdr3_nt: TGTGCCAGCAGCCTGAGGACTAGCGGGAGTCATTTCACAGATACGCAGTATTTT
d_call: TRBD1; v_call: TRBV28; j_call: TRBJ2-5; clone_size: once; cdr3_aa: CASSFGQAQETQYF; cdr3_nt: TGTGCCAGCAGTTTCGGACAGGCCCAAGAGACCCAGTACTTC
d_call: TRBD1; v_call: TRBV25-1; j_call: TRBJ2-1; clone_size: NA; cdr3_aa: CASARQGGSNEQFF; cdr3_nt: TGTGCCAGCGCTAGACAGGGGGGTAGCAATGAGCAGTTCTTC
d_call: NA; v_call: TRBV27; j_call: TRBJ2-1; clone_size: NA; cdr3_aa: CASSGPRVNNEQFF; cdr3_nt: TGTGCCAGCAGTGGACCCAGGGTTAACAATGAGCAGTTCTTC
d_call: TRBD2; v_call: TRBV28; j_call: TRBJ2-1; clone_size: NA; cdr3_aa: CASRTSGNNEQFF; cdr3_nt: TGTGCCAGCCGGACTAGCGGTAACAATGAGCAGTTCTTC
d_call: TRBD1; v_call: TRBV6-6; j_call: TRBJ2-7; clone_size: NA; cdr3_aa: CASSYQSGQGREQYF; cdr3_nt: TGTGCCAGCAGTTACCAGTCGGGACAGGGACGCGAGCAGTACTTC
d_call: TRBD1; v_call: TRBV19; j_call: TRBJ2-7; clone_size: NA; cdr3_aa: CASSTTAGTATYEQYF; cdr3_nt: TGTGCCAGTAGTACCACCGCCGGGACAGCAACTTACGAGCAGTACTTC
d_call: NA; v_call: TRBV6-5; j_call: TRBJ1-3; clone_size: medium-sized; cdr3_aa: CASSYEGSTIYF; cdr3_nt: TGTGCCAGCAGTTATGAGGGCAGCACCATATATTTT
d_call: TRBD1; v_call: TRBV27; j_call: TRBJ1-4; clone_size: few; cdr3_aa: CASPQKGTDNEKLFF; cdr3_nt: TGTGCCAGCCCTCAAAAAGGGACAGACAATGAAAAACTGTTTTTT
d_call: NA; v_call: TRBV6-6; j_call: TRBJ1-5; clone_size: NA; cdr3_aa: CASSYLQYSNQPQHF; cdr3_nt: TGTGCCAGCAGTTACTTACAGTATAGCAATCAGCCCCAGCATTTT